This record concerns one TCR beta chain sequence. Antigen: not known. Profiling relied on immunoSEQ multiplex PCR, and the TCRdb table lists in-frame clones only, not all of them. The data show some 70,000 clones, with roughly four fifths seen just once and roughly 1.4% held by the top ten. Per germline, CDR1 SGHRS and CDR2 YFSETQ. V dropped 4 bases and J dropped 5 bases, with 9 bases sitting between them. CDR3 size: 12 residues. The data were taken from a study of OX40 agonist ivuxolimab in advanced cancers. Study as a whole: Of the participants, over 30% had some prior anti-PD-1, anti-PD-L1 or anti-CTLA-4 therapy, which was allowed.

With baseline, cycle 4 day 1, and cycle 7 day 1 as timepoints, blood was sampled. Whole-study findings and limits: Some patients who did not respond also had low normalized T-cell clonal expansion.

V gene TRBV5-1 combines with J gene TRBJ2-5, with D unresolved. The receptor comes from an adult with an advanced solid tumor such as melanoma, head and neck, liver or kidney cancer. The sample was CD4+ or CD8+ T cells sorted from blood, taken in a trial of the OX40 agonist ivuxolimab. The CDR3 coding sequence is TGCGCCAGCAGCCTCCGAGTGGAGACCCAGTACTTC. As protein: CASSLRVETQYF.